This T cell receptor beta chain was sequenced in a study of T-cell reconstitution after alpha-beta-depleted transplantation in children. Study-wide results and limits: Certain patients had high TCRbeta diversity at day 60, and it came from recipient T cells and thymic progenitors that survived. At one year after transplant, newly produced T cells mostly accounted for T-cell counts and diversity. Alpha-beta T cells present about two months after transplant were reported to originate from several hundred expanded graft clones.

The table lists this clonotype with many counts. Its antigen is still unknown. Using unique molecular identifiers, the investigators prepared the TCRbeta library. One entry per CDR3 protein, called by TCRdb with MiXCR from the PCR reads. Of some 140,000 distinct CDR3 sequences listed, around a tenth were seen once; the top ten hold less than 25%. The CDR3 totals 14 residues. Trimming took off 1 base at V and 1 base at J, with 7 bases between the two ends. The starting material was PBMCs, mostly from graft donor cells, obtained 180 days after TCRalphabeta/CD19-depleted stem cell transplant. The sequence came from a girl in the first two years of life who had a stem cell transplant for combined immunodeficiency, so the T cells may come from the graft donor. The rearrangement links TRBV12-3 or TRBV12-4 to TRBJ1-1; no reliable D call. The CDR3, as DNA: TGTGCCAGCAGTTTAGGATTGGCGAACACTGAAGCTTTCTTT. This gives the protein CASSLGLANTEAFF.